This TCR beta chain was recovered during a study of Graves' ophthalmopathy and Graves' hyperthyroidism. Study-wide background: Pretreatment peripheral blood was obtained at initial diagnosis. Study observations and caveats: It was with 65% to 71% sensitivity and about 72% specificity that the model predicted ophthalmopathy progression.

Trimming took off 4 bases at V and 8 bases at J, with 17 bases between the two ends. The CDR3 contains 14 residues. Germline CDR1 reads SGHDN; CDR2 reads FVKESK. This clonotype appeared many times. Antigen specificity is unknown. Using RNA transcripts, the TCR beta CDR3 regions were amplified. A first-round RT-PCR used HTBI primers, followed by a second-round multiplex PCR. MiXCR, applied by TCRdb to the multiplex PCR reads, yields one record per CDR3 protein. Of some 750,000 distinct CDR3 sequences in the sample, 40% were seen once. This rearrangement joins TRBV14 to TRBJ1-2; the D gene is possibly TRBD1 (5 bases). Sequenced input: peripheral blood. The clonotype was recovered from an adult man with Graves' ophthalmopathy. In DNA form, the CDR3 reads TGTGCCAGCAGCCGGGACGTTATCACGGGGGGCTACACCTTC. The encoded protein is CASSRDVITGGYTF. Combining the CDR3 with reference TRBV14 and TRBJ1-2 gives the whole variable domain EAGVTQFPSHSVIEKGQTVTLRCDPISGHDNLYWYRRVMGKEIKFLLHFVKESKQDESGMPNNRFLAERTGGTYSTLKVQPAELEDSGVYFCASSRDVITGGYTFGSGTRLTVV.